These T cell receptor beta chains were read from a single sample in a study of cytomegalovirus exposure and HLA in healthy donors. TCRdb's copy holds only in-frame clones and misses some; the assay was immunoSEQ multiplex PCR. The sample includes 150,000 to 200,000 clones, roughly 84% of them seen just once. Material: PBMCs. All receptors come from a man aged 18-30 years in good health and CMV-seropositive. CDR3s include the opening cysteine and the closing phenylalanine or tryptophan. The D gene is left open where the match is weak. Rows may omit the clone size; those that give it use once, few, many or a size class.

>TRBV25-1|-|TRBJ1-1|-
TGTGCCAGCAGTGAATGGGGCGGGAGGGACACTGAAGCTTTCTTT
CASSEWGGRDTEAFF
>TRBV2|-|TRBJ2-7|-
TGTGCCAGCAGAGAAGACGACCGGGGGGCCTCCTACGAGCAGTACTTC
CASREDDRGASYEQYF
>TRBV7-2|-|TRBJ2-3|TRBD2
TGTGCCAGCAGACTAGCGGGGGGTGTCACAGATACGCAGTATTTT
CASRLAGGVTDTQYF
>TRBV7-2|-|TRBJ1-1|-
TGTGCCAGCAGCACTTTTTCGCAGGGAAGCACTGAAGCTTTCTTT
CASSTFSQGSTEAFF
>TRBV11-2|-|TRBJ2-7|-
TGTGCCAGCAGCCCAGACAGGACGAAACGCGAGCAGTACTTC
CASSPDRTKREQYF
>TRBV7-3|-|TRBJ2-2|-
TGTGCCAGCAGCTTAGGCAGCGGGGAGCTGTTTTTT
CASSLGSGELFF
>TRBV27|-|TRBJ2-5|-
TGTGCCAGCAGTTTTCAGGGCGCGGAGACCCAGTACTTC
CASSFQGAETQYF
>TRBV7-7|few|TRBJ2-2|TRBD2
TGTGCTAGCAGTCTACTGAAAGCGGGGACTACCGGGGAGCTGTTTTTT
CASSLLKAGTTGELFF
>TRBV9|-|TRBJ1-4|-
TGTGCCAGCAGCGGGGGACACGATAATGAAAAACTGTTTTTT
CASSGGHDNEKLFF
>TRBV6-6|-|TRBJ1-6|-
TGTGCCAGCAGTTCCCCCGGACAGACCAATAATTCACCCCTCCACTTT
CASSSPGQTNNSPLHF
>TRBV4-2|-|TRBJ1-2|TRBD1
TGTGCCAGCAGCCAAGATGGGACAGCGTCTGGATATGGCTACACCTTC
CASSQDGTASGYGYTF
>TRBV30|-|TRBJ1-6|TRBD1
TGTGCCTGGAGGAGACAGGGCCTTCCTTCTAATTCACCCCTCCACTTT
CAWRRQGLPSNSPLHF
>TRBV29-1|-|TRBJ2-7|-
TGCAGCGGGCGGGACGGAGGCTCCTACGAGCAGTACTTC
CSGRDGGSYEQYF
>TRBV5-1|-|TRBJ1-1|TRBD1
TGCGCCAGCAGCCCTGGGACAGGCCAGGTAGCTTTCTTT
CASSPGTGQVAFF
>TRBV19|-|TRBJ2-5|-
TGTGCCAGTAGTAGCCGGTACCAAGAGACCCAGTACTTC
CASSSRYQETQYF
>TRBV19|-|TRBJ1-5|TRBD1
TGTGCCAGTAGGGCGAGGACAGGGGAGAATCAGCCCCAGCATTTT
CASRARTGENQPQHF
>TRBV7-2|-|TRBJ1-1|TRBD1
TGTGCCAGCAGCTTAGGGGACAGACCCAATGAAGCTTTCTTT
CASSLGDRPNEAFF
>TRBV19|-|TRBJ2-3|TRBD2
TGTGCCAGTAGTCCTGGGACTAGCGGGAGCACAGATACGCAGTATTTT
CASSPGTSGSTDTQYF
>TRBV7-2|-|TRBJ2-3|-
TGTGCCAGCAGCCCGCTGAGCGGAACAGATACGCAGTATTTT
CASSPLSGTDTQYF
>TRBV5-8|-|TRBJ2-5|TRBD1
TGTGCCAGCAGCGGAGGGACAGGGGTTAGCGGAGAGACCCAGTACTTC
CASSGGTGVSGETQYF
>TRBV5-6|-|TRBJ1-1|TRBD1
TGTGCCAGCAGCTTTGGCGACAGGGGCACTGAAGCTTTCTTT
CASSFGDRGTEAFF
>TRBV7-4|-|TRBJ1-5|-
TGTGCCAGCAGCTTTGGAGACAGGAGTGATCAGCCCCAGCATTTT
CASSFGDRSDQPQHF
>TRBV20-1|once|TRBJ1-1|-
TGCAGTGGGACGGACTTGGTTGAAGCTTTCTTT
CSGTDLVEAFF
>TRBV10-3|-|TRBJ2-1|TRBD1
TGTGCCATCAGTGACAGGGGGATCCACAATGAGCAGTTCTTC
CAISDRGIHNEQFF
>TRBV4-3|few|TRBJ2-5|TRBD1
TGCGCCAGCAGCCATAAAGACAGGGGGCAAGAGACCCAGTACTTC
CASSHKDRGQETQYF
>TRBV4-2|-|TRBJ2-1|TRBD2
TGTGCCAGCAGCCAAGTAGGAGAAACTAGCGGGGGGGATGAGCAGTTCTTC
CASSQVGETSGGDEQFF
>TRBV10-3|-|TRBJ2-7|-
TGTGCCATCAGTTATGGACTGAACGAGCAGTACTTC
CAISYGLNEQYF
>TRBV19|-|TRBJ1-3|-
TGTGCCAGTAGTATGTGGCTTACTGGAAACACCATATATTTT
CASSMWLTGNTIYF
>TRBV9|-|TRBJ2-5|-
TGTGCCAGCAGCGATACCTCTATTGGGACAAAGCAGTACTTC
CASSDTSIGTKQYF
>TRBV10-3|once|TRBJ1-2|-
TGTGCCATCAGTGAAGATCGGGGACTCGGGAGCTACACCTTC
CAISEDRGLGSYTF
>TRBV7-8|once|TRBJ2-1|-
TGTGCCAGCAGCTTAGTAATCGGGAACGGACGGGAGCAGTTCTTC
CASSLVIGNGREQFF
>TRBV7-9|-|TRBJ1-4|TRBD1
TGTGCCAGCAGCTCGGGACAGGGGGCTGAAAAACTGTTTTTT
CASSSGQGAEKLFF
>TRBV4-2|-|TRBJ2-6|-
TGTGCCAGCAGCCTGGCAGGGCCTGGGGCCAACGGCCTGACTTTC
CASSLAGPGANGLTF
>TRBV6-5|-|TRBJ2-1|-
TGTGCCAGCAGTTACTCGCGGTCTGACAATGAGCAGTTCTTC
CASSYSRSDNEQFF
>TRBV4-1|-|TRBJ1-2|TRBD1
TGCGCCAGCAGCCAAGGTGGGCAGGGGGGTGCTGGCTACACCTTC
CASSQGGQGGAGYTF
>TRBV29-1|-|TRBJ2-7|-
TGCAGCGTTGACAGGCTAAGCTCCTACGAGCAGTACTTC
CSVDRLSSYEQYF
>TRBV5-6|-|TRBJ2-7|TRBD2
TGTGCCAGCAGCCGGACTCCGGGACTAGCGGGGGGGCCAAACGAGCAGTACTTC
CASSRTPGLAGGPNEQYF
>TRBV7-3|-|TRBJ2-6|TRBD1
TGTGCCAGCAGCCCTACAGGGGGCCTAACTGGGGCCAACGTCCTGACTTTC
CASSPTGGLTGANVLTF
>TRBV5-6|-|TRBJ1-1|-
TGTGCCAGCAGCTCGCCAGGGAACACTGAAGCTTTCTTT
CASSSPGNTEAFF
>TRBV5-6|-|TRBJ1-3|-
TGTGCCAGCAGCTTGGGTCCAGGGTTCTCTGGAAACACCATATATTTT
CASSLGPGFSGNTIYF
>TRBV29-1|-|TRBJ2-7|-
TGCAGCGTTGTTTTCTGGGGGCGATACGAGCAGTACTTC
CSVVFWGRYEQYF